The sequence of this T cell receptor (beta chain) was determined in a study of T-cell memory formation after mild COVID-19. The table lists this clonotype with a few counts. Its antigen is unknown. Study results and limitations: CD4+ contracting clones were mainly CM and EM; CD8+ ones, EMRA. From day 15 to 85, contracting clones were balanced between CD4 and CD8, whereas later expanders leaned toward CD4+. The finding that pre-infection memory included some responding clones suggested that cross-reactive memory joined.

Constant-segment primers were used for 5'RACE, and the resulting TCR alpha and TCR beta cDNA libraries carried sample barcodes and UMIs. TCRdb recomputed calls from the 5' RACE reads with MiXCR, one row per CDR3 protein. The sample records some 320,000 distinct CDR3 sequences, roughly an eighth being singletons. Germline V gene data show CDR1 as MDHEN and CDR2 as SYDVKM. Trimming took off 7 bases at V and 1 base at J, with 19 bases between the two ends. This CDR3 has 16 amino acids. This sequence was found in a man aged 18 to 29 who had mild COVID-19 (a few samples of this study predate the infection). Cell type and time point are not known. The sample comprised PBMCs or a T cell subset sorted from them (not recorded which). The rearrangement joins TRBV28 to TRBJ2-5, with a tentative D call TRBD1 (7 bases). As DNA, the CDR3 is TGTGCCAGCAACCCCGGGACAGAGGGGGGCCAAGAGACCCAGTACTTC. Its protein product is CASNPGTEGGQETQYF.